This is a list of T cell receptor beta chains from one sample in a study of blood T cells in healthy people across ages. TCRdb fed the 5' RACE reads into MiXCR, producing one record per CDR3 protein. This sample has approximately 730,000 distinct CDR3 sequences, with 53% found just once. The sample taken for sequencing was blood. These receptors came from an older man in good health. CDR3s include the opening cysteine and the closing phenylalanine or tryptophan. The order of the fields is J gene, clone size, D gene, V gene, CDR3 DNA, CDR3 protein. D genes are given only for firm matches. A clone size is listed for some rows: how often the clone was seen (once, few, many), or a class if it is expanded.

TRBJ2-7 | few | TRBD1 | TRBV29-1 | TGCAGCGTTGAAGATCAGGGGGCTTTCAACGAGCAGTACTTC | CSVEDQGAFNEQYF
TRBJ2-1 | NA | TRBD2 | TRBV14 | TGTGCCAGCAGCCATGCTCTGGCCGAAGAACAGGGTCTAGCGGGGAACTCCTACAATGAGCAGTTCTTC | CASSHALAEEQGLAGNSYNEQFF
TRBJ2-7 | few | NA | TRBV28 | TGTGCCAGCACCCCGGTGGGTTTCTCCTACGAGCAGTACTTC | CASTPVGFSYEQYF
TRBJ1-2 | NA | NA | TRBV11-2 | TGTGCCAGCAGCTTAGATCTTAAGGGTATAGATCGGGCGTCCTATGGCTACACCTTC | CASSLDLKGIDRASYGYTF
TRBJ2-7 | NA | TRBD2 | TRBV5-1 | TGCGCCAGCAGTTTCGGACGAGCGGGACCCTACGAGCAGTACTTC | CASSFGRAGPYEQYF
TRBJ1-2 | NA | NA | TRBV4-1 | TGCGCCAGCAGCCAGGGAGACAGGTCTTCTAACTATGGCTACACCTTC | CASSQGDRSSNYGYTF
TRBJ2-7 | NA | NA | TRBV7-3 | TGTGCCAGCAGCCCTGACGGAATCTCCTACGAGCAGTACTTC | CASSPDGISYEQYF
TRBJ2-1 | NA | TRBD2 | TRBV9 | TGTGCCAGCAGCACCTTTCTAGCGGATGAGCAGTTCTTC | CASSTFLADEQFF
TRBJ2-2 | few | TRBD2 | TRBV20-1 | TGCAGTGCTAGACCTAGCGGGAGGGGGGAAACCGGGGAGCTGTTTTTT | CSARPSGRGETGELFF
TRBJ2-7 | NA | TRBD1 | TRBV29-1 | TGCAGCGTCCGGGACAGCCCCTACGAGCAGTACTTC | CSVRDSPYEQYF
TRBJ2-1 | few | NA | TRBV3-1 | TGTGCCAGCAGTCCGGGGGTTAGCTCCTACAATGAGCAGTTCTTC | CASSPGVSSYNEQFF
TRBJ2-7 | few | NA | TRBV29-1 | TGCAGCGTTGTGGAAGGCTCGTTCTCCTACGAGCAGTACTTC | CSVVEGSFSYEQYF
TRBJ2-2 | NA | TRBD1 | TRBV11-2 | TGTGCCAGCAGGCCAAGGGGGCAGGCAGTCTGCGCGAACACCGGGGAGCTGTTTTTT | CASRPRGQAVCANTGELFF
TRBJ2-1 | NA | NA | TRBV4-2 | TGTGCCAGCAGCCTGGGCTCCGACAACTACAATGAGCAGTTCTTC | CASSLGSDNYNEQFF
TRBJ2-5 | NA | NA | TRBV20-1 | TGCAGTGCTAGAGCCACTTTTCTGGGCCAAGAGACCCAGTACTTC | CSARATFLGQETQYF
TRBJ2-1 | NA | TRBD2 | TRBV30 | TGTGCCTGGAGTGTAGGACTAGCTGAGTTCTTC | CAWSVGLAEFF
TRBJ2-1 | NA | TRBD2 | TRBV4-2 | TGTGCCAGCAGCCAACTTAGGGGGACTAGGTTGGGCTCCTACAATGAGCAGTTCTTC | CASSQLRGTRLGSYNEQFF
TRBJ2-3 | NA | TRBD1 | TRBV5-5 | TGTGCCAGCAGCCTTACTGCGACAGGGGGCGCGGGAGACGCGTATTTT | CASSLTATGGAGDAYF
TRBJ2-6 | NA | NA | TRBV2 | TGTGCCAGCAGACAGGGTGCTGGGGCCAACGTCCTGACTTTC | CASRQGAGANVLTF
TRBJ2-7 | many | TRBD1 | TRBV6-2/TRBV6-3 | TGTGCCAGCACCCCTCCGACAGGGGGCGCAAACGAGCAGTACTTC | CASTPPTGGANEQYF